Only one count was recorded for the clone carrying this T cell receptor beta chain. The sample is drawn from a study of blood T cell repertoires in COVID-19. For the study at large: From the United States, Italy and Spain came samples of acute and convalescent COVID-19.

Under the authors' procedure: Reference gene primer amplification yielded estimated nucleated cell counts. Here immunoSEQ multiplex PCR was the method, and the copy in TCRdb shows in-frame clones only, minus some. The V and J calls and clone size come from that table; D and trimming were worked out from the DNA. The table shows about 150,000 clones, with more than 65% occurring only once. This TCR was sampled from a woman between 45 and 65 years old in a cohort sampled during active or convalescent COVID-19. Input material: peripheral blood.

The chain's CDR3 is CASSLAEYTEAFF. In DNA, the CDR3 is TGTGCCAGCAGCTTAGCCGAGTACACTGAAGCTTTCTTT. The chain carries TRBV7-2 and TRBJ1-1; D ambiguous. CDR3 length: 13 amino acids. Per germline, CDR1 SGHTA and CDR2 FQGNSA. The V end lost 0 bases, the J end lost 3 bases, and 5 bases lay between the germline ends.